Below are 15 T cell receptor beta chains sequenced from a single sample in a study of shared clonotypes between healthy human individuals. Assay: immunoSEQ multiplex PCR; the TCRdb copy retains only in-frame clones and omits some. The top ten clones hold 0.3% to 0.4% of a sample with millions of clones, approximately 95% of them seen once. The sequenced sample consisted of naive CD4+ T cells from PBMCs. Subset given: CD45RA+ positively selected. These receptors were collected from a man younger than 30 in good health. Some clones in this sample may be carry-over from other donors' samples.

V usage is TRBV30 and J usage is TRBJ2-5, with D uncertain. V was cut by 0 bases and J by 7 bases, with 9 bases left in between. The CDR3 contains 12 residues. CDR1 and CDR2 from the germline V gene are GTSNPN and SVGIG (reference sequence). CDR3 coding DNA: TGTGCCTGGAGTGTACTACCCTCGACCCAGTACTTC. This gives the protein CAWSVLPSTQYF.

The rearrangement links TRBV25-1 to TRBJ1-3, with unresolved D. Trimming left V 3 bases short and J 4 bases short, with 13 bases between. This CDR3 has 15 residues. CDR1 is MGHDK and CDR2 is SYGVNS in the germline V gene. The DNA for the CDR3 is TGTGCCAGCAGTGATTTTATAGGATCCGGAAACACCATATATTTT. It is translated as CASSDFIGSGNTIYF.

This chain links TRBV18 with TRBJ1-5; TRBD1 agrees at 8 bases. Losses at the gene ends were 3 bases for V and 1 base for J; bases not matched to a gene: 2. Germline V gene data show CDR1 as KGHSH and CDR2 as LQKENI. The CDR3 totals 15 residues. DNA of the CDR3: TGTGCCAGCTCACCTTGGACAGGGAGCAATCAGCCCCAGCATTTT. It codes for CASSPWTGSNQPQHF.

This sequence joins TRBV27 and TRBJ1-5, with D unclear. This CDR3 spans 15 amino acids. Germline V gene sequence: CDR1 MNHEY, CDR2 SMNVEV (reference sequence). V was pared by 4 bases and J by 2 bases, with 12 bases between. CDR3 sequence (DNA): TGTGCCAGCAGTTGGCCGAACCGTGGCAATCAGCCCCAGCATTTT. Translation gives CASSWPNRGNQPQHF.

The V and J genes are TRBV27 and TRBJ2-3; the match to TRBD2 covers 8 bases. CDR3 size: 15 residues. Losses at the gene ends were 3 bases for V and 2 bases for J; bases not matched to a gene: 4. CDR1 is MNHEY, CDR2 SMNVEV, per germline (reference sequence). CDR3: CASSLGREATDTQYF. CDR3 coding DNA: TGTGCCAGCAGTTTGGGGCGGGAGGCCACAGATACGCAGTATTTT.

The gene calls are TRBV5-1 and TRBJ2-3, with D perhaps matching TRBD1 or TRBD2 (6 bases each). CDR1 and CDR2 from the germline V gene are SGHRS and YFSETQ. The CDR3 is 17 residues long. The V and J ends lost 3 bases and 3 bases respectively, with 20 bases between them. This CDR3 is CASSSYRGRRDTDTQYF. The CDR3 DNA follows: TGCGCCAGCAGCTCCTATCGGGGGCGCCGTGATACAGATACGCAGTATTTT.

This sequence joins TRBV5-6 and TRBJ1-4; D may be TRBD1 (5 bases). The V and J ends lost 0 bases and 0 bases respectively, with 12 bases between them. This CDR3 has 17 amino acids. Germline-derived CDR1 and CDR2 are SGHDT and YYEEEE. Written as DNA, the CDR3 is TGTGCCAGCAGCTTGGCCGGGACCCTTGCAACTAATGAAAAACTGTTTTTT. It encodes CASSLAGTLATNEKLFF.

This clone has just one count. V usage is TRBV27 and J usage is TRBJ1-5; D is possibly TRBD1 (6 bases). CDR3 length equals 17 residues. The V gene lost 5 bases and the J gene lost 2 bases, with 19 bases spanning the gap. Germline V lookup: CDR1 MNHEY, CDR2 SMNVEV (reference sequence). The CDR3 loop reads CASSPLPGQRGNQPQHF. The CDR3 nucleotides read TGTGCCAGCAGTCCTCTCCCAGGACAGCGGGGCAATCAGCCCCAGCATTTT.

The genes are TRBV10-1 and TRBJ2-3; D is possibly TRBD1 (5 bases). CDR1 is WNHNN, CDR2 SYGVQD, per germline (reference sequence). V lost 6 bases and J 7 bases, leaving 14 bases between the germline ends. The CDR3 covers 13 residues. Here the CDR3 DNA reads TGCGCCAGCAGAGGGGTTAGGTGGAATACGCAGTATTTT. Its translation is CASRGVRWNTQYF.

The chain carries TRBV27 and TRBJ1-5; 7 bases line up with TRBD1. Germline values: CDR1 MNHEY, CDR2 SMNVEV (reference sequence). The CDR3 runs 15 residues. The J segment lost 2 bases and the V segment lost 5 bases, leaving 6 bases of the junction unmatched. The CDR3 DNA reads TGTGCCAGCAGTCCGACAGGGATGGGCAATCAGCCCCAGCATTTT. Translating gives CASSPTGMGNQPQHF.

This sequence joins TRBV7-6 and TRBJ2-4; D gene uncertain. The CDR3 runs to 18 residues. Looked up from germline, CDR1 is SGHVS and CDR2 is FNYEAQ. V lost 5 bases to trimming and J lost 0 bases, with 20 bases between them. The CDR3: CASSPTLRAPSAKNIQYF. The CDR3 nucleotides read TGTGCCAGCAGCCCAACGCTAAGGGCCCCCTCAGCCAAAAACATTCAGTACTTC.

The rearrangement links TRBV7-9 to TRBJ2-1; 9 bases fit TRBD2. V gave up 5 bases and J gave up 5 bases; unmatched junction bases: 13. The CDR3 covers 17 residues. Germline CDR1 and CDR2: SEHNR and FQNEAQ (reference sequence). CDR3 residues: CASSPALTSGGDNEQFF. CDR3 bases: TGTGCCAGCAGCCCAGCACTGACTAGCGGAGGGGACAATGAGCAGTTCTTC.

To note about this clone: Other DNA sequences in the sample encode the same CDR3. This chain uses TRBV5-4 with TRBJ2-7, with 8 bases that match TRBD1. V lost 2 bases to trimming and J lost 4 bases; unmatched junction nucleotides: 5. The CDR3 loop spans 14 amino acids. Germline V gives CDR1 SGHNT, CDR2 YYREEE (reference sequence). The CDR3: CASSLDRGGYEQYF. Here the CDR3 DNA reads TGTGCCAGCAGCTTAGACAGGGGCGGATACGAGCAGTACTTC.

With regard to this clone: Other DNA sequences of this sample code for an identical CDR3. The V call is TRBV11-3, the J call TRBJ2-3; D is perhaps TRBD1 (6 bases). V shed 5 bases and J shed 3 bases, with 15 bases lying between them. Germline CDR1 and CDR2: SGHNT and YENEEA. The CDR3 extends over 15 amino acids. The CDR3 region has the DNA TGTGCCAGCAGCCTCGGGACATCCGATACAGATACGCAGTATTTT. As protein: CASSLGTSDTDTQYF. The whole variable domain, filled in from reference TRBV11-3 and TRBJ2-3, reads EAGVVQSPRYKIIEKKQPVAFWCNPISGHNTLYWYLQNLGQGPELLIRYENEEAVDDSQLPKDRFSAERLKGVDSTLKIQPAELGDSAVYLCASSLGTSDTDTQYFGPGTRLTVL.

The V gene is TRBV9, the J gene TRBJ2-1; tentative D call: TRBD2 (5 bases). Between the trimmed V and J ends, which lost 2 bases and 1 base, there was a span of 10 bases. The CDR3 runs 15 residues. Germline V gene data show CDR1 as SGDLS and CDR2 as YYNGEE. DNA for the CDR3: TGTGCCAGCAGCGTTACTAGTGTGTCCTACAATGAGCAGTTCTTC. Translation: CASSVTSVSYNEQFF.